A single sample gave rise to the 2 T cell receptor beta chains below, sequenced in a study of T cell repertoires in cytomegalovirus infection. TCRdb redid the calling of the reads with MiXCR, one entry per CDR3 protein. The table lists roughly 990,000 distinct CDR3 sequences, less than 35% of them singletons. These receptors lack a known antigen. The source material was cultured CD8+ T cells from PBMCs, sampled from culture after CMV antigen stimulation. These receptor sequences come from a human donor in good health (CMV status not recorded). Some clones in this sample may be carry-over from other donors' samples.

V is TRBV19 and J is TRBJ2-1; D may match TRBD1 or TRBD2 (5 bases each). Trimming left V 3 bases short and J 10 bases short, with 19 bases between. This CDR3 has 15 amino acids. The germline V gene encodes CDR1 LNHDA and CDR2 SQIVND (reference sequence). In DNA form, the CDR3 reads TGTGCCAGTAGTATTGGTGGGACCACAACCGTCGAGCAGTTCTTC. It encodes CASSIGGTTTVEQFF.

This clonotype was observed a few times. V is TRBV7-8 and J is TRBJ2-5, with D perhaps matching TRBD1 (5 bases). Germline V lookup: CDR1 SGHVS, CDR2 FQNEAQ. This CDR3 region has 16 residues. Between the trimmed V and J ends, which lost 0 bases and 4 bases, there was a span of 15 bases. The chain's CDR3 is CASSLAGAQVAETQYF. The CDR3 DNA reads TGTGCCAGCAGCTTAGCGGGCGCACAGGTAGCAGAGACCCAGTACTTC.